This record looks at one TCR beta chain sequence and its context. These data belong to a study of blood T cell repertoires in COVID-19. TCRdb keeps only in-frame clones here, not all; method: immunoSEQ multiplex PCR. Of around 35,000 clones listed, 85% to 95% are singletons. The origin of this receptor is a human donor in a cohort sampled during active COVID-19. Sample: peripheral blood.

The DNA for the CDR3 is TGTGCCAGCAGCTTCGCCCGAGACAGTAGCTACACCTTC. Its protein product is CASSFARDSSYTF. The J gene is TRBJ1-2, the V gene TRBV11-2; D might be TRBD1 (5 bases). Germline CDR1 reads SGHAT; CDR2 reads FQNNGV. V was cut by 3 bases and J by 9 bases, with 14 bases left in between. This CDR3 spans 13 amino acids.